This T cell receptor beta chain emerged from a study of blood T cell repertoires in COVID-19. Study-level information: There were acute and convalescent COVID-19 samples, and they came from the United States, Italy and Spain. PBMCs, B-cell-depleted T cells, or T cells were the source of the cDNA or gDNA that made up the material.

Participants reported their clinical history, and cohort assignment relied on those reports. Using immunoSEQ multiplex PCR, the repertoire was profiled, and TCRdb retains in-frame clones only, with some absent. The table lists approximately 350,000 clones, about 90% of them singletons, with roughly 3% in the top ten. Note on this clone: Within the sample, other DNA sequences also encode this same CDR3.

The CDR3 runs 15 residues. V shed 0 bases and J shed 7 bases, with 13 bases lying between them. Per germline, CDR1 LNHNV and CDR2 YYDKDF (reference sequence). V and J are TRBV15 and TRBJ1-5; a possible D gene is TRBD1 (6 bases). The sample comprised PBMCs or T cells enriched from blood (not recorded which). The sequence came from a woman between 25 and 40 years old who had recovered from COVID-19. CDR3 sequence: CATSRDLGAGQPQHF. In nucleotides, the CDR3 is TGTGCCACCAGCAGAGATCTGGGGGCTGGGCAGCCCCAGCATTTT. Full variable domain (outside the CDR3, taken from reference TRBV15 and TRBJ1-5): DAMVIQNPRYQVTQFGKPVTLSCSQTLNHNVMYWYQQKSSQAPKLLFHYYDKDFNNEADTPDNFQSRRPNTSFCFLDIRSPGLGDTAMYLCATSRDLGAGQPQHFGDGTRLSIL.